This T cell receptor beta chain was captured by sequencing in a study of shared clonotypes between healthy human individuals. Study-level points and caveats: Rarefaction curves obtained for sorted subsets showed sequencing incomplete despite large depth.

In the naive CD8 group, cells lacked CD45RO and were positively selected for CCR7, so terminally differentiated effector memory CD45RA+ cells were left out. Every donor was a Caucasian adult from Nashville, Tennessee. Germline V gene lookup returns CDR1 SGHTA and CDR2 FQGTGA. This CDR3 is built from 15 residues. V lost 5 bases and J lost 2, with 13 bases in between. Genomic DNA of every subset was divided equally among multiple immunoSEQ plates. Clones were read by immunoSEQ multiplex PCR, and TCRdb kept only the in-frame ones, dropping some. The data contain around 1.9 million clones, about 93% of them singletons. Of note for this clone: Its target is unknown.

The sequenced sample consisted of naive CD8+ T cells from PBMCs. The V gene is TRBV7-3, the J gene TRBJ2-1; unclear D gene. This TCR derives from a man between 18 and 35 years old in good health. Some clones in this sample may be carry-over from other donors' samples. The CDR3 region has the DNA TGTGCCAGCAGCCCACTCGACGCAACCTACAATGAGCAGTTCTTC. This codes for CASSPLDATYNEQFF.